This T cell receptor (beta chain) was documented in a study of shared clonotypes between healthy human individuals. Overall study results and limits: Investigators expected sequencing depth to affect clonotype sharing among donors.

On this clone: Its antigen is not known.

There were no recent acute infections or vaccinations among the donors, who were healthy HIV-negative adults. Donors were Caucasian adults residing in Nashville, Tennessee, USA. Genomic DNA of every subset was divided equally among multiple immunoSEQ plates. Clones were sequenced by immunoSEQ multiplex PCR, and TCRdb holds only the in-frame ones, with some missing. The sample shows 400,000 to 550,000 clones, approximately 79% of them seen only once. Sequencing used PBMCs. This receptor was taken from a woman aged 35 to 49 in good health. Some clones in this sample may be carry-over from other donors' samples.

Written as DNA, the CDR3 is TGTGCCAGCAGTGAAGCGCGGAGCAATCAGCCCCAGCATTTT. Residues: CASSEARSNQPQHF. V usage is TRBV2 and J usage is TRBJ1-5; D call uncertain. CDR1 SNHLY and CDR2 FYNNEI come from the germline V gene. The V end was cut by 0 bases, the J end by 1 base, with 4 bases between. The CDR3 is 14 amino acids.